What follows is one T cell receptor (beta chain) and its context. V lost 1 base, J lost 0 bases, and 3 bases stayed unmatched. The CDR3 loop spans 16 amino acids. CDR1 is SGHVS and CDR2 is FNYEAQ in the germline V gene. The data belong to a study of blood T cell repertoires in COVID-19. Across the whole study: Italy, Spain and the United States were the sources of the convalescent and acute COVID-19 samples.

Under the authors' procedure: Estimated nucleated cell counts came from reference gene primer amplification. Using immunoSEQ multiplex PCR, the repertoire was profiled, and TCRdb retains in-frame clones only, with some absent. Clone size and V and J calls were adopted from that table, with D and trimming inferred from the DNA. The sample has 290,000 or so clones; roughly 86% are singletons. The sample taken for sequencing was peripheral blood. This clonotype was obtained from a man aged 65 to 85 with acute or convalescent COVID-19. The J gene is TRBJ1-5, the V gene TRBV7-6; 7 bases map to TRBD1. CDR3 residues: CASSLGQGNSNQPQHF. The CDR3 coding sequence is TGTGCCAGCAGCTTAGGACAGGGCAATAGCAATCAGCCCCAGCATTTT.